The clone carrying this T cell receptor beta chain appeared once. Its antigen is currently unknown. With 3 bases clipped from V and 0 bases from J, the junction kept 9 bases outside the gene matches. This CDR3 is 18 amino acids long. Germline loops: CDR1 SGHRS, CDR2 YFSETQ. The libraries were made with immunoSEQ version 4 in survey mode. This table comes from immunoSEQ multiplex PCR, and its TCRdb copy is limited to in-frame clones, with some not included. Found here are 50,000 to 65,000 clones, 70% to 75% of them singletons; the top ten hold more than 1.5%. The data derive from a study of persistence of HIV-infected CD4 T cells. Findings and caveats of the study: TCRbeta richness was lower in CMV- and Gag-responding cells than in anti-CD3/anti-CD28-responding cells.

Overlapping HIV-1 Gag 15-mer peptides at 0.85 to 1 ug per peptide per mL were used. Sorted nonresponding memory CD4+ T cells were CD40L-negative, CD69-negative, CD45RO-high. This specimen was CD4+ T cells sorted from PBMCs after roughly 18-hour stimulation, taken from a patient who received antiretroviral therapy. The V and J genes are TRBV5-1 and TRBJ1-5; TRBD1 agrees at 10 bases. The receptor was isolated from an adult man with HIV who was CMV-seropositive. The CDR3 spells CASSYPGTGVNSNQPQHF. The DNA of the CDR3 is TGCGCCAGCAGCTACCCTGGGACAGGGGTAAATAGCAATCAGCCCCAGCATTTT.